The present entry profiles one T cell receptor (beta chain) with its context. This CDR3 is built from 13 residues. CDR1 KGHSH and CDR2 LQKENI come from the germline V gene. V was pared by 8 bases and J by 4 bases, with 12 bases between. In the source study's methods: Using reference gene primer amplification, nucleated cell counts were estimated. Here immunoSEQ multiplex PCR was the method, and the copy in TCRdb shows in-frame clones only, minus some. Clone size and the V and J calls come from that table; the DNA yielded D and trimming. The repertoire holds around 300,000 clones, approximately 88% seen once, with over 4.5% in the top ten. Cohort 3 donors counted as recovered after two negative PCRs, clearance, or resolved symptoms. This specimen belongs to a study of blood T cell repertoires in COVID-19. On the study more broadly: COVID-19 samples, acute and convalescent, were from the United States, Italy and Spain. Nucleic acid was either cDNA or gDNA, and it came from T cells, B-cell-depleted T cells, or PBMCs.

This sequence originates from a man aged 30 to 39 who had recovered from COVID-19. The rearrangement uses TRBV18 and TRBJ1-5, with D tentatively TRBD1 (5 bases). Sequenced: PBMCs or T cells enriched from blood (not recorded which). Here the CDR3 DNA reads TGTGCCAGCACAACTCAGGGAAATCAGCCCCAGCATTTT. Its protein product is CASTTQGNQPQHF.